The 7 T cell receptor beta chains below were found in one sample sequenced in a study of post-analysis software for immune sequencing data. TCR beta libraries were prepared from cDNA with unique molecular identifiers. TCRdb analysed the PCR reads with MiXCR anew, one entry per CDR3 protein. The repertoire holds roughly 150,000 distinct CDR3 sequences, with around 34% as singletons. The sample consisted of blood, taken after autologous hematopoietic stem cell transplantation. These receptors all come from a girl aged 10-17 years with multiple sclerosis.

This clonotype was seen ten or more times. A much larger clonotype is one base distant, so this may be a read error. The chain links TRBV12-3 or TRBV12-4 to TRBJ2-5; D ambiguous. This CDR3 spans 11 amino acids. Trimming pared 6 bases from V and 2 bases from J, leaving 4 bases between. In DNA, the CDR3 is TGTGCCAGCAGGTTACAAGAGACCCAGTACTTC. Translation gives CASRLQETQYF.

This clonotype was observed a handful of times. The chain carries TRBV20-1 and TRBJ2-5; 10 bases map to TRBD2. Germline trimming cut 6 bases from V and 4 bases from J; bases unmatched to any gene: 5. CDR1 is DFQATT, CDR2 SNEGSKA, per germline (reference sequence). The CDR3 has 13 amino acids. The CDR3 coding sequence is TGCAGTGCCCGAAAGCGGGAGGGAGAGACCCAGTACTTC. Its translation is CSARKREGETQYF.

The chain carries TRBV27 and TRBJ1-2; D ambiguous. Germline V gene sequence: CDR1 MNHEY, CDR2 SMNVEV (reference sequence). V lost 6 bases, J lost 0 bases, and 11 bases lay in between. The CDR3 has 14 amino acids. The CDR3 coding sequence is TGTGCCAGCAGCCGCAGGAAAACTAACTATGGCTACACCTTC. Translation: CASSRRKTNYGYTF.

Many counts were recorded for this clonotype. CDR3 in DNA: TGTGCCAGCAGCTTAGCGGAACTAGCAGATACGCAGTATTTT. Translation: CASSLAELADTQYF. V gene TRBV7-2 combines with J gene TRBJ2-3; possibly TRBD2 for D (5 bases). This CDR3 has 14 amino acids. V was clipped by 0 bases and J by 4 bases, with 8 bases between them. The V gene's germline CDR1 is SGHTA and CDR2 FQGNSA.

This clonotype was detected only a few times. The chain recombines TRBV15 with TRBJ2-3, with a weak D call TRBD2 (6 bases). CDR3 size: 15 residues. V shed 8 bases and J shed 3 bases, with 18 bases lying between them. The germline CDR1 and CDR2 sequences are LNHNV and YYDKDF (reference sequence). CDR3 region: CATGGIGRKTDTQYF. DNA for the CDR3: TGTGCCACCGGGGGGATCGGGAGAAAGACAGATACGCAGTATTTT.

Worth noting for this clonotype: Just one base apart from a much larger clone, this may be a read error. The chain employs TRBV4-3 and TRBJ2-1, with D unresolved. The V gene's germline CDR1 is LGHNA and CDR2 YSLEER. The CDR3 is 16 amino acids. The CDR3 region has the DNA TGCGCCAGCAGCCTAAGAAAGGAGACCGTCTACAATGAGCGGTTCTTC. Translation gives CASSLRKETVYNERFF.

The chain joins TRBV15 to TRBJ2-7; D may be TRBD1 (6 bases). This CDR3 is built from 16 residues. The ends were cut back, 3 bases at V and 4 bases at J, with 19 bases in the middle. Per the germline V gene, CDR1 is LNHNV and CDR2 is YYDKDF (reference sequence). As DNA, the CDR3 is TGTGCCACCAGCAGCCCAGTAGGGGGATCGGGGTACGAGCAGTACTTC. Protein product: CATSSPVGGSGYEQYF. Based on the CDR3 plus reference TRBV15 and TRBJ2-7, the full variable domain is DAMVIQNPRYQVTQFGKPVTLSCSQTLNHNVMYWYQQKSSQAPKLLFHYYDKDFNNEADTPDNFQSRRPNTSFCFLDIRSPGLGDTAMYLCATSSPVGGSGYEQYFGPGTRLTVT.